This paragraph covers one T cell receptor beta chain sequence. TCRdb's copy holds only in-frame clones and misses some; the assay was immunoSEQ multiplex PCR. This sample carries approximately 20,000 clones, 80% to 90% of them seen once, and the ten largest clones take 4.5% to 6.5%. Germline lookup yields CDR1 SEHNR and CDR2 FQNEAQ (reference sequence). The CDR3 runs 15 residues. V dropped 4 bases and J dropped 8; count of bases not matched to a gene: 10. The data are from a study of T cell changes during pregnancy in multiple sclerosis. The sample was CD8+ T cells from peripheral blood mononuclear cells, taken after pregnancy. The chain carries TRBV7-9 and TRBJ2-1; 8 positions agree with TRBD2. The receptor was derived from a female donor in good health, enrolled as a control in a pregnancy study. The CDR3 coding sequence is TGTGCCAGCAGCTCTACGGGGGGGGGACGGCATGAGCAGTTCTTC. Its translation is CASSSTGGGRHEQFF.